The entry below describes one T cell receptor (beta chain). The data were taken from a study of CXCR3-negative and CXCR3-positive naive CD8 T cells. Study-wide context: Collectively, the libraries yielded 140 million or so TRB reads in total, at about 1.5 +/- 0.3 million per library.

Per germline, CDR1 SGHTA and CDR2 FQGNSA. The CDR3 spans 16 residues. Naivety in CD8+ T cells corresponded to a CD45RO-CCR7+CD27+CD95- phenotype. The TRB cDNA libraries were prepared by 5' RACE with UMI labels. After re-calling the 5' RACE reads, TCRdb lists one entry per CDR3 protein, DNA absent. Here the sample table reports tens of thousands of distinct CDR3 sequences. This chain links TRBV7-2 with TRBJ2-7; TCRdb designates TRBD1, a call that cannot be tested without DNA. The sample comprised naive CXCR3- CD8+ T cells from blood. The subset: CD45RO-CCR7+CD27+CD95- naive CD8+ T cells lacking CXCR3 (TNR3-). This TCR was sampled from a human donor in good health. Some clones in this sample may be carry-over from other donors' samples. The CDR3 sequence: CASSSYGTGFFYEQYF.